This T cell receptor (beta chain) was captured in a study of blood T cell repertoires in COVID-19. About the research overall: The analysed material was cDNA or gDNA that came from T cells, B-cell-depleted T cells, or PBMCs.

Under the authors' procedure: Estimates of nucleated cell counts were drawn from the amplification of reference gene primers. Assay: immunoSEQ multiplex PCR; the TCRdb copy retains only in-frame clones and omits some. D and trimming come from the DNA, and the V and J calls and clone size come from that table. The sample has roughly 90,000 clones, roughly 80% seen once. The CDR3 consists of 17 residues. Trimming at V came to 4 bases and at J to 4 bases, leaving 7 bases not matched to a gene. Germline CDR1 SGHRS, CDR2 YFSETQ. Only one count was recorded for this clone. The sequenced sample consisted of peripheral blood. The source of this sequence is a woman in her sixties or seventies with acute or convalescent COVID-19. V and J are TRBV5-1 and TRBJ2-2, with 13 bases lining up with TRBD2. The CDR3 protein is CASSGGLAGAVTGELFF. CDR3 DNA: TGCGCCAGCAGCGGAGGACTAGCGGGAGCGGTCACCGGGGAGCTGTTTTTT. The entire variable domain, with the rest obtained from reference TRBV5-1 and TRBJ2-2, is as follows: KAGVTQTPRYLIKTRGQQVTLSCSPISGHRSVSWYQQTPGQGLQFLFEYFSETQRNKGNFPGRFSGRQFSNSRSEMNVSTLELGDSALYLCASSGGLAGAVTGELFFGEGSRLTVL.